This TCR beta chain was recorded in a study of response to subunit inactivated influenza vaccine. This clonotype was counted only a few times. V lost 5 bases and J lost 8; bases outside the gene matches: 6. Germline assignment: CDR1 SEHNR and CDR2 FQNEAQ (reference sequence). This CDR3 is 14 amino acids long. A single record per CDR3 protein comes from TCRdb applying MiXCR to the RT-PCR reads. The profile shows 500,000 to 700,000 distinct CDR3 sequences, less than 25% of them singletons. This same sample was also part of a study on T cells expressing NK-cell markers. That paper notes: The authors made TCR beta cDNA libraries by 5'RACE template switching. This switching added a universal primer site and UMIs.

The chain is built from TRBV7-9 and TRBJ1-4; 9 nucleotides align to TRBD1. The sample consisted of CD4+ T cells sorted from PBMCs, taken approximately 13 days after vaccination. This receptor was obtained from a man aged 45-65 years who received an inactivated influenza vaccine. CDR3 DNA: TGTGCCAGCAGCCAGAGACAGGGGGAGGAAAAACTGTTTTTT. It codes for CASSQRQGEEKLFF.